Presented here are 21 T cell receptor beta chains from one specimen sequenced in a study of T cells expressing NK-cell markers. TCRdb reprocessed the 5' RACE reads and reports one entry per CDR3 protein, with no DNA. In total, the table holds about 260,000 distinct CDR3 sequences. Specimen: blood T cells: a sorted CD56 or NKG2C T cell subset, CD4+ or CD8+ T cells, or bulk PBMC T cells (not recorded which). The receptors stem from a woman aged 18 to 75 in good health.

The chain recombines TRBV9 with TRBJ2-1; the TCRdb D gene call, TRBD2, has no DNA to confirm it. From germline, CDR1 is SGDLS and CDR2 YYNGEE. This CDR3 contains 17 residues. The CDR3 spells CASSGYHSGGSYNEQFF. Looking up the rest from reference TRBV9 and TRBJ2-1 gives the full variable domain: DSGVTQTPKHLITATGQRVTLRCSPRSGDLSVYWYQQSLDQGLQFLIQYYNGEERAKGNILERFSAQQFPDLHSELNLSSLELGDSALYFCASSGYHSGGSYNEQFFGPGTRLTVL.

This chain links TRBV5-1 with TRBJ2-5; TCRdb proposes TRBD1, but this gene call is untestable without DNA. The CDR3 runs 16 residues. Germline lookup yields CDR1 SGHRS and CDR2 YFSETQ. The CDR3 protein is CASSLGGGSVRETQYF.

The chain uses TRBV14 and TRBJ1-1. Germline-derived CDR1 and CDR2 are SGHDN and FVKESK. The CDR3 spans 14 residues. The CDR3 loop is CASSQVGWSTEAFF.

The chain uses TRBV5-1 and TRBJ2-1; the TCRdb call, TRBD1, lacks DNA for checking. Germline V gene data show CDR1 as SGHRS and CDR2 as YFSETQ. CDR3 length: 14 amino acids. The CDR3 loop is CASSLGTAYNEQFF.

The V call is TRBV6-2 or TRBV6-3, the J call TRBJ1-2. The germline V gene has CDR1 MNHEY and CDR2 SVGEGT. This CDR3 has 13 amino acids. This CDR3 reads CASRGPIARGYTF.

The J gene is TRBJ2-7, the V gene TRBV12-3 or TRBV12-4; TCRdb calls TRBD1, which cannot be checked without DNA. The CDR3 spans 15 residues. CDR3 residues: CASSARGPPTYEQYF.

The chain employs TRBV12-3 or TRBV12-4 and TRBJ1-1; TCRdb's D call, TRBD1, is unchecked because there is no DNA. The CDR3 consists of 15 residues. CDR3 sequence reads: CASTWDRGMNTEAFF.

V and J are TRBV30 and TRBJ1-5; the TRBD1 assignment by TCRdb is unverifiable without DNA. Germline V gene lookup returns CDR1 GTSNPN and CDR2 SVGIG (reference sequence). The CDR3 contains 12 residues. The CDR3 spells CAQGMGNQPQHF.

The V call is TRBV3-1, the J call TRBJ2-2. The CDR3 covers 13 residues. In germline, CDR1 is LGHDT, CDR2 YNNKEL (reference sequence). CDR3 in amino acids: CASSQGRTGELFF.

CDR3 sequence reads: CASRSDPRPRGETQYF. The chain recombines TRBV5-1 with TRBJ2-5; the D call from TCRdb, TRBD1, cannot be confirmed without DNA. The CDR3 totals 16 residues. CDR1 SGHRS and CDR2 YFSETQ come from the germline V gene.

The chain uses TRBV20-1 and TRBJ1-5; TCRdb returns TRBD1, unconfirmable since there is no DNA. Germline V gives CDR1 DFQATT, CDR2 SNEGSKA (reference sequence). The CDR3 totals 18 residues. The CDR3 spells CSARERGIGQGGNQPQHF.

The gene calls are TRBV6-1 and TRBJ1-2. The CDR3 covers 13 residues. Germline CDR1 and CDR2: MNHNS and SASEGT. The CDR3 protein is CASSEDPNYGYTF.

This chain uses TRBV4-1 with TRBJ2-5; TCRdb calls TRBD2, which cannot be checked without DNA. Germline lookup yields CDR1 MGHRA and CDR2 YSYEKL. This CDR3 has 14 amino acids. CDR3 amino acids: CASSHRTSLATQYF.

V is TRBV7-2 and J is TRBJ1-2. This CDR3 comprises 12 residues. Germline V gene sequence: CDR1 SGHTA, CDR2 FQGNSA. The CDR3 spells CASSLDGRGYTF. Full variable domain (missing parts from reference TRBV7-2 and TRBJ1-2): GAGVSQSPSNKVTEKGKDVELRCDPISGHTALYWYRQSLGQGLEFLIYFQGNSAPDKSGLPSDRFSAERTGGSVSTLTIQRTQQEDSAVYLCASSLDGRGYTFGSGTRLTVV.

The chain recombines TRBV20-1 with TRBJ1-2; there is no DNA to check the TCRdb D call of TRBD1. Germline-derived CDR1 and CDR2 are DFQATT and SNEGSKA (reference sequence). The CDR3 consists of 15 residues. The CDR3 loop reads CSAKHVPGVNYGYTF.

CDR3 residues: CAWGPVRDTQYF. The chain uses TRBV30 and TRBJ2-3. Germline loops: CDR1 GTSNPN, CDR2 SVGIG (reference sequence). This CDR3 has 12 residues.

The CDR3 sequence: CASSLTGTVNSPLHF. This chain links TRBV12-3 or TRBV12-4 with TRBJ1-6; the D gene TCRdb calls, TRBD1, cannot be checked with no DNA. The CDR3 has 15 amino acids.

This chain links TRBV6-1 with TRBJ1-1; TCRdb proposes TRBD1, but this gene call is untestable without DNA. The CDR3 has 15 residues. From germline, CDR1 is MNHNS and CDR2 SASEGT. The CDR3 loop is CASGTGGKKYTEAFF.

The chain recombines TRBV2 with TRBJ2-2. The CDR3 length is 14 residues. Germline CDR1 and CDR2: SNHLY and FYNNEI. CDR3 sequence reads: CASSYHGRTGELFF.

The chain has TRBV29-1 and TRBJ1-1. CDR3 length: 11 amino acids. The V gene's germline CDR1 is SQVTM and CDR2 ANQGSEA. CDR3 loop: CSASGTFEAFF.

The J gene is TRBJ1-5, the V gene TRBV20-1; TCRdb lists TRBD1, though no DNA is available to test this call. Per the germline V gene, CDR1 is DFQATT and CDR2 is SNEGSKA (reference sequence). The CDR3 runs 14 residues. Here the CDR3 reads CSARRVQDNQPQHF.